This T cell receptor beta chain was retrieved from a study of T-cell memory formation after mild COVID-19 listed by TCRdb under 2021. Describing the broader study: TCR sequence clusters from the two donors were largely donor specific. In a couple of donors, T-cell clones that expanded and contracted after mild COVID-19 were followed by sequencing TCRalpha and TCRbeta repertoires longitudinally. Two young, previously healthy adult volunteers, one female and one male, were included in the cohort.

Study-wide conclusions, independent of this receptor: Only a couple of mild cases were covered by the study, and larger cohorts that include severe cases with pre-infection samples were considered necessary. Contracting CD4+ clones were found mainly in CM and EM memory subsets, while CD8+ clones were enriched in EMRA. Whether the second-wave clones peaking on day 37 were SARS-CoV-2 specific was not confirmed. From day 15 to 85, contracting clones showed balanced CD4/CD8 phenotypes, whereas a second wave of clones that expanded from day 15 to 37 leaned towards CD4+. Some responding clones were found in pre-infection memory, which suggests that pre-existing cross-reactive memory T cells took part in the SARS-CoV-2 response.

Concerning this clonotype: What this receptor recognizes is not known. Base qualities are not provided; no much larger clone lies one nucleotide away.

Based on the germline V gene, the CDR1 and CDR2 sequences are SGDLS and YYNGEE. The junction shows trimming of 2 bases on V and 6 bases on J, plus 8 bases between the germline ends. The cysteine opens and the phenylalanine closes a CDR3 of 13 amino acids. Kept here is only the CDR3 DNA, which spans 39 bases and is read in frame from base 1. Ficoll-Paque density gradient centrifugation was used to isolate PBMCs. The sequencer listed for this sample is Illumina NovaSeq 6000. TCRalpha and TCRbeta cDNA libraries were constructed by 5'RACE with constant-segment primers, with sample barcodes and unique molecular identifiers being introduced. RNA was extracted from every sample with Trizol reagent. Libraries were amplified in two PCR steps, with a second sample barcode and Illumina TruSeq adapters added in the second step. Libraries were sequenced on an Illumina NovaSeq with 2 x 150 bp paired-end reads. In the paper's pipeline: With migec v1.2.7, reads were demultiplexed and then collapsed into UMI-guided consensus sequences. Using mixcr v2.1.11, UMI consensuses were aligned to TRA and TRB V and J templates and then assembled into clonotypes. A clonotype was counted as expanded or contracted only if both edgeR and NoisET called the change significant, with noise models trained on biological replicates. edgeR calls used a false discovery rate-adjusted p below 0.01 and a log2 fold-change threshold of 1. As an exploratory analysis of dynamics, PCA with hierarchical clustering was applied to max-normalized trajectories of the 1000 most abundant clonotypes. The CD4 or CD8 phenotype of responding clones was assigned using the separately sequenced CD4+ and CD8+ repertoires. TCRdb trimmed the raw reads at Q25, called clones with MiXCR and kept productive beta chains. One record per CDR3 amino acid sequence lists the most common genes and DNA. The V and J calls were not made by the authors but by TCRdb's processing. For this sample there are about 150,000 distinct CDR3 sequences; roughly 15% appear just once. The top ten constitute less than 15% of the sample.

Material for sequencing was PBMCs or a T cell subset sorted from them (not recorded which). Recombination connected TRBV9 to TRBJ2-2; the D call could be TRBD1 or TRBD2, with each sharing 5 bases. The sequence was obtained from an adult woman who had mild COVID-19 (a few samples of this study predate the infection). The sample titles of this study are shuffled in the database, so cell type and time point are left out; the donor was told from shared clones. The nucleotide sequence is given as TGTGCCAGCAGCGTTGGGGGTCCCGGGGAGCTGTTTTTT. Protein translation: CASSVGGPGELFF.